The entry that follows covers one T cell receptor beta chain sequence. The data belong to a study of blood T cell repertoires in COVID-19. Background on the study: The analysed material was cDNA or gDNA that came from T cells, B-cell-depleted T cells, or PBMCs.

The CDR3 has 13 amino acids. Trimming cost V 2 bases and J 3 bases, with 5 bases left between them. The germline V gene has CDR1 MGHRA and CDR2 YSYEKL. Authors' data handling: Reference gene primer amplification yielded estimated nucleated cell counts. Repertoires were generated with immunoSEQ multiplex PCR, while TCRdb's copy carries only in-frame clones and drops some. V and J calls and clone size are copied from that table; D and trimming were computed from the DNA. Of roughly 100,000 clones in the sample, approximately 90% were seen once. This rearrangement joins TRBV4-1 to TRBJ2-1, with unresolved D. The sequence derives from a woman between 50 and 59 years old with COVID-19, enrolled during active disease. The material sequenced was peripheral blood. The CDR3 loop reads CASSQSRYNEQFF. In nucleotides, the CDR3 is TGCGCCAGCAGCCAATCGCGCTACAATGAGCAGTTCTTC.